This TCR beta chain was sequenced in a study of blood T cell repertoires in COVID-19. On the study more broadly: The study drew acute and convalescent COVID-19 samples from the United States, Italy and Spain. The cDNA or gDNA used as material had been derived from T cells, B-cell-depleted T cells, or PBMCs.

The CDR3 length is 14 residues. The germline V and J ends were trimmed by 7 bases and 2 bases, with 14 bases remaining between them. CDR1 is MDHEN, CDR2 SYDVKM, per germline. Original methodology: Reference gene primer amplification in the assay estimated nucleated cell counts. Using immunoSEQ multiplex PCR, the repertoire was profiled, and TCRdb retains in-frame clones only, with some absent. That table supplies the V and J calls and clone size; D and trimming were determined from the DNA. The table lists 300,000 or so clones, 65% to 90% of them singletons. V and J are TRBV28 and TRBJ1-1; no clear D gene. Sample: PBMCs or T cells enriched from blood (not recorded which). This TCR came from a woman aged 18 to 35 who had recovered from COVID-19. CDR3 coding DNA: TGTGCCAGCATAGAGAAGATAGAAAACACTGAAGCTTTCTTT. Translation gives CASIEKIENTEAFF.